This is a list of T cell receptor beta chains from one sample in a study of shared clonotypes between healthy human individuals. The method was immunoSEQ multiplex PCR; TCRdb's version includes in-frame clones alone and lacks a portion of them. The sample contains about half a million clones, approximately 82% of which appear only once. The sample was PBMCs. These receptors all stem from a woman in her forties in good health. Some clones in this sample may be carry-over from other donors' samples. CDR3s include the opening cysteine and the closing phenylalanine or tryptophan. Fields, in order: J gene, V gene, clone size, D gene, CDR3 protein, CDR3 DNA. D genes are given only for firm matches. The size entry is marked missing in some rows and otherwise reads once, few, many or a size class.

>TRBJ2-1|TRBV19|once|TRBD1
CASSVSSGGGEQFF
TGTGCCAGTAGTGTCTCATCAGGGGGCGGGGAGCAGTTCTTC
>TRBJ2-7|TRBV19|.|.
CASSMGGRPISYEQYF
TGTGCCAGTAGTATGGGCGGCAGGCCTATCTCCTACGAGCAGTACTTC
>TRBJ2-2|TRBV27|.|TRBD1
CASSLEDRGGTGELFF
TGTGCCAGCAGTTTAGAGGACAGGGGAGGCACCGGGGAGCTGTTTTTT
>TRBJ2-7|TRBV10-3|.|TRBD1
CAIRTGETYEQYF
TGTGCCATCAGGACAGGGGAGACCTACGAGCAGTACTTC
>TRBJ2-2|TRBV15|.|TRBD1
CATSRGPGQGHRELFF
TGTGCCACCAGCAGAGGCCCGGGACAGGGTCATAGGGAGCTGTTTTTT
>TRBJ2-7|TRBV5-8|few|.
CASSLEQFYEQYF
TGTGCCAGCAGCTTGGAACAGTTCTACGAGCAGTACTTC
>TRBJ1-4|TRBV15|.|.
CATSRPVEKLFF
TGTGCCACCAGCAGACCAGTAGAAAAACTGTTTTTT
>TRBJ2-2|TRBV11-3|.|TRBD2
CASSLAGLPPGELFF
TGTGCCAGCAGCTTAGCGGGACTACCCCCCGGGGAGCTGTTTTTT
>TRBJ2-7|TRBV4-1|.|TRBD1
CASSGQNYEQYF
TGCGCCAGCTCGGGACAGAACTACGAGCAGTACTTC
>TRBJ1-6|TRBV27|.|TRBD1
CASSLSEGAGSPLHF
TGTGCCAGCAGTTTATCGGAGGGGGCAGGGTCACCCCTCCACTTT
>TRBJ2-5|TRBV5-1|.|TRBD1
CASSGTVKETQYF
TGCGCCAGCAGCGGGACAGTCAAAGAGACCCAGTACTTC
>TRBJ2-3|TRBV6-4|.|.
CASSARLDLFMRDTQYF
TGTGCCAGCAGTGCCCGACTAGACCTGTTTATGAGGGATACGCAGTATTTT
>TRBJ1-5|TRBV18|.|.
CASSPQGPGDLWVSNQPQHF
TGTGCCAGCTCACCACAGGGCCCAGGGGACCTCTGGGTTAGCAATCAGCCCCAGCATTTT
>TRBJ2-5|TRBV9|.|TRBD1
CASSVGGGIGETQYF
TGTGCCAGCAGCGTAGGAGGGGGCATTGGGGAGACCCAGTACTTC
>TRBJ2-5|TRBV2|few|.
CASSEAHSLWGQETQYF
TGTGCCAGCAGTGAAGCGCACTCTCTCTGGGGGCAAGAGACCCAGTACTTC
>TRBJ2-5|TRBV5-1|.|.
CASSLAVLGTQETQYF
TGCGCCAGCAGCTTGGCCGTGCTGGGTACCCAAGAGACCCAGTACTTC
>TRBJ2-1|TRBV28|.|TRBD2
CASSLFRRERGLNNEQFF
TGTGCCAGCAGTTTATTCCGCCGAGAGCGGGGGCTAAACAATGAGCAGTTCTTC
>TRBJ1-4|TRBV5-1|.|.
CASRPEGSSEKLFF
TGCGCCAGCCGTCCGGAGGGGTCGAGTGAAAAACTGTTTTTT
>TRBJ1-5|TRBV30|.|.
CAWSVGVFQPQHF
TGTGCCTGGAGTGTGGGGGTGTTTCAGCCCCAGCATTTT
>TRBJ2-2|TRBV4-1|.|TRBD2
CASSRWTSGLNTGELFF
TGCGCCAGCAGCCGATGGACTAGCGGGCTCAACACCGGGGAGCTGTTTTTT
>TRBJ2-3|TRBV7-9|.|.
CASSLPRDLSTTDTQYF
TGTGCCAGCAGCTTGCCCCGGGACTTAAGTACCACAGATACGCAGTATTTT
>TRBJ2-7|TRBV15|.|.
CATSREPSSYEQYF
TGTGCCACCAGCAGAGAACCGAGCTCCTACGAGCAGTACTTC
>TRBJ2-4|TRBV19|once|.
CASRLNLAKNIQYF
TGTGCCAGTAGACTTAACCTAGCCAAAAACATTCAGTACTTC
>TRBJ1-1|TRBV7-2|.|TRBD1
CASSPRGQDTEAFF
TGTGCCAGCAGCCCCCGAGGACAGGACACTGAAGCTTTCTTT
>TRBJ1-1|TRBV7-9|.|.
CASRDGGTEAFF
TGTGCCAGCAGGGACGGAGGCACTGAAGCTTTCTTT
>TRBJ1-1|TRBV6-6|.|TRBD1
CASRDRGRGNTEAFF
TGTGCCAGCCGGGACAGGGGGCGAGGGAACACTGAAGCTTTCTTT